These 21 T cell receptor beta chains share one sample of origin, sequenced in a study of identical twins. TCRdb reprocessed the 5' RACE reads via MiXCR and lists one record per CDR3 protein. The table records around 490,000 distinct CDR3 sequences, 14% of them present only once. Separately, the same data were catalogued under a study of yellow fever vaccine responses in identical twins.

Sequencing was done on a sample of CD4+ T cells sorted from blood. These receptors were taken from a woman aged 18 to 35 in good health.

This clonotype was seen at least ten times. The chain combines TRBV21-1 with TRBJ2-5; TRBD1 reflects the table's D call only, with no check against the DNA. TRBV21-1 is termed a pseudogene. This CDR3 contains 17 residues. CDR3 in DNA: TGTGCCAGCAGCAAAGTTCCCTGGACAGGCAAGCAAGAGACCCAGTACTTC. Residues: CASSKVPWTGKQETQYF.

This clonotype has at least ten counts. The genes are TRBV5-1 and TRBJ1-1, with 9 bases lining up with TRBD1. This CDR3 has 14 amino acids. Germline values: CDR1 SGHRS, CDR2 YFSETQ. Trimming took 4 bases from V and 1 from J; bases not matched to a gene: 2. CDR3 sequence: CASSGGQGNTEAFF. The CDR3 DNA sequence: TGCGCCAGCAGCGGGGGACAGGGGAACACTGAAGCTTTCTTT.

DNA of the CDR3: TGCGCCAGCAGCGAGGGGGGTTGGACAGATACGCAGTATTTT. This encodes CASSEGGWTDTQYF. This chain connects TRBV5-1 to TRBJ2-3, with D perhaps being TRBD1 or TRBD2 (6 bases each). The germline V gene encodes CDR1 SGHRS and CDR2 YFSETQ. This CDR3 region has 14 residues. Between the trimmed V and J ends, which lost 4 bases and 3 bases, there was a span of 12 bases. The full variable domain, its missing parts supplied by reference TRBV5-1 and TRBJ2-3, is KAGVTQTPRYLIKTRGQQVTLSCSPISGHRSVSWYQQTPGQGLQFLFEYFSETQRNKGNFPGRFSGRQFSNSRSEMNVSTLELGDSALYLCASSEGGWTDTQYFGPGTRLTVL.

Regarding this clonotype: A much larger clone sits a single nucleotide away, making a read error possible. The J gene is TRBJ2-6, the V gene TRBV3-1; D uncertain. Per the germline V gene, CDR1 is LGHDT and CDR2 is YNNKEL (reference sequence). The CDR3 totals 13 residues. The CDR3 loop is CASSPSGPNVLTF. CDR3 nucleotide sequence: TGTGCCAGCAGCCCTTCTGGGCCCAACGTCCTGACTTTC.

To note about this clonotype: A read error may be the cause here, since a much bigger clone is one base away. V gene TRBV10-3 combines with J gene TRBJ2-3; no clear D. Germline lookup yields CDR1 ENHRY and CDR2 SYGVKD. CDR3 length: 15 residues. CDR3 residues: CPISESDSGTDTQYF. Here the CDR3 DNA reads TGTCCCATCAGTGAGTCGGATTCGGGCACAGATACGCAGTATTTT.

The chain is built from TRBV5-1 and TRBJ2-7, with D perhaps TRBD2 (6 bases). V was cut by 1 base and J by 6 bases, with 11 bases left in between. The CDR3 sequence is 13 residues long. CDR1 is SGHRS, CDR2 YFSETQ, per germline. As DNA, the CDR3 is TGCGCCAGCAGCTTGTCTATGGGGGGCGAGCAGTACTTC. It yields the protein CASSLSMGGEQYF.

This clonotype was seen many times. The chain has TRBV12-3 or TRBV12-4 and TRBJ1-5, with 7 nucleotides matching TRBD1. The CDR3 sequence is 13 residues long. V shed 5 bases and J 6 bases; nucleotides not matched to a gene: 4. CDR3 region: CASSRQGPQPQHF. In DNA form, the CDR3 reads TGTGCCAGCAGTCGACAGGGCCCTCAGCCCCAGCATTTT.

V gene TRBV12-3 or TRBV12-4 combines with J gene TRBJ2-7; 7 bases agree with TRBD1. Trimming at V came to 5 bases and at J to 5 bases, leaving 9 bases not matched to a gene. CDR3 size: 14 residues. The CDR3 is CASSPRTGFNEQYF. The DNA for the CDR3 is TGTGCCAGCAGTCCCCGGACAGGTTTCAACGAGCAGTACTTC.

The chain carries TRBV2 and TRBJ1-4; D possibly corresponds to TRBD1 (6 bases). The CDR3 length is 15 residues. V dropped 4 bases and J dropped 3 bases, with 12 bases sitting between them. The germline gives CDR1 SNHLY, CDR2 FYNNEI. The CDR3 region is CASSALNRANEKLFF. Written as DNA, the CDR3 is TGTGCCAGCAGTGCGTTGAACAGGGCTAATGAAAAACTGTTTTTT.

This clonotype occurred many times. V gene TRBV10-3 combines with J gene TRBJ1-4; 7 positions match TRBD1. In germline, CDR1 is ENHRY, CDR2 SYGVKD. CDR3 length: 13 residues. J gave up 3 bases and V 6 bases, and 1 base lay outside the gene matches. In DNA form, the CDR3 reads TGTGCCATCAGGGGGACAGCTAATGAAAAACTGTTTTTT. As protein: CAIRGTANEKLFF.

This clonotype was counted a few times. The chain uses TRBV10-3 and TRBJ2-6; no firm D call. Germline CDR1 and CDR2: ENHRY and SYGVKD. This CDR3 comprises 15 residues. Trimming took 3 bases from V and 3 from J, leaving 9 bases between them. The CDR3 reads CAISESGFGANVLTF. CDR3 nucleotides: TGTGCCATCAGTGAATCCGGGTTTGGGGCCAACGTCCTGACTTTC.

CDR3 nucleotides: TGTGCCAGCAGCTTAAAATGGCGGGTCACCATGGGAGAGACCCAGTACTTC. This codes for CASSLKWRVTMGETQYF. The chain carries TRBV7-2 and TRBJ2-5; tentative D call: TRBD2 (5 bases). V was shortened by 2 bases and J by 4 bases, with 20 bases between the two germline ends. Germline V gene sequence: CDR1 SGHTA, CDR2 FQGNSA. The CDR3 totals 17 residues.

This chain joins TRBV18 and TRBJ2-7, with 9 bases identical to TRBD1. Per the germline V gene, CDR1 is KGHSH and CDR2 is LQKENI. V was clipped by 0 bases and J by 5 bases; unmatched bases: 2. The CDR3 sequence is 14 residues long. In DNA form, the CDR3 reads TGTGCCAGCTCACCACCGGGACAGGGTAACGAGCAGTACTTC. Residues: CASSPPGQGNEQYF.

This clonotype was picked up a small number of times. The V gene is TRBV10-2, the J gene TRBJ2-7; D perhaps matches TRBD2 (7 bases). The CDR3 is 15 amino acids. The germline V and J ends were trimmed by 2 bases and 6 bases, with 17 bases remaining between them. Per germline, CDR1 WSHSY and CDR2 SAAADI. For the CDR3, the DNA is TGCGCCAGCAGTGAGATCCAGGGGAGGGGGATCGAGCAGTACTTC. As protein: CASSEIQGRGIEQYF.

A few counts support this clonotype. The rearrangement links TRBV6-5 to TRBJ2-1, with 11 bases fitting TRBD1. The germline V gene has CDR1 MNHEY and CDR2 SVGAGI. The CDR3 is made up of 16 amino acids. With V trimmed by 1 base and J by 5 bases, 4 bases remained unmatched. CDR3 sequence: CASSYFGQGANNEQFF. For the CDR3, the DNA is TGTGCCAGCAGTTACTTTGGACAGGGGGCTAACAATGAGCAGTTCTTC.

This clonotype showed up just a few times. The V call is TRBV5-1, the J call TRBJ1-1; 12 nucleotides align to TRBD1. The germline V gene has CDR1 SGHRS and CDR2 YFSETQ. The CDR3 length is 15 residues. J lost 10 bases, V lost 4 bases, and 11 bases had no gene match. The CDR3 DNA reads as TGCGCCAGCAGCCCCGGGACAGGGGGCGTGGGGGGAGCTTTCTTT. Translation: CASSPGTGGVGGAFF.

This clonotype was counted between two and nine times. The chain uses TRBV6-5 and TRBJ1-2; D is unclear. V was cut by 6 bases and J by 6 bases, with 11 bases left in between. CDR1 MNHEY and CDR2 SVGAGI come from the germline V gene. There are 12 residues in the CDR3. The CDR3 region is CASSPGEDGYTF. DNA for the CDR3: TGTGCCAGCAGCCCCGGTGAAGATGGCTACACCTTC.

Only a few counts were recorded for this clonotype. This CDR3 is CATSDADRVQRAQYF. The CDR3 nucleotides read TGTGCCACCAGTGACGCCGACAGAGTCCAGAGGGCCCAGTACTTC. The chain is built from TRBV24-1 and TRBJ2-5; D tentatively fits TRBD1 or TRBD2 (5 bases each). CDR3 size: 15 residues. The germline V gene has CDR1 KGHDR and CDR2 SFDVKD. The ends were cut back, 4 bases at V and 9 bases at J, with 20 bases in the middle.

This clonotype has a count of ten or more. The genes are TRBV6-5 and TRBJ2-2; D gene unclear. Germline lookup yields CDR1 MNHEY and CDR2 SVGAGI. The CDR3 has 12 amino acids. The V end was cut by 6 bases, the J end by 6 bases, with 8 bases between. For the CDR3, the DNA is TGTGCCAGCAGGATTCGCGCCGGGGAGCTGTTTTTT. Its protein is CASRIRAGELFF.

J is TRBJ2-2 and V is TRBV20-1; 8 bases map to TRBD2. The trim removed 7 bases at V and 6 bases at J, leaving 7 bases unmatched. CDR1 is DFQATT, CDR2 SNEGSKA, per germline (reference sequence). CDR3 length equals 13 residues. CDR3 nucleotides: TGCAGTGTGAAGCGGGAGCCGCCCGGGGAGCTGTTTTTT. This codes for CSVKREPPGELFF.

This clonotype was seen a handful of times. One end of the junction varies from germline; a read error may be responsible. The genes are TRBV11-2 and TRBJ1-2; D unclear. The CDR3 is made up of 13 amino acids. Germline CDR1 and CDR2: SGHAT and FQNNGV. CDR3 nucleotide sequence: TGTGCCAGCAGCTTATCAGGCTCCCCCTTCAGGCCCTTC. The encoded protein is CASSLSGSPFRPF.